The clone carrying this T cell receptor (beta chain) was observed once. TCRdb's table, derived via immunoSEQ multiplex PCR, lists solely in-frame clones and lacks some. The table includes 450,000 to 500,000 clones, around 85% detected once. V dropped 4 bases and J dropped 2; count of bases not matched to a gene: 5. The CDR3 covers 15 residues. Germline V gene data show CDR1 as SGHAT and CDR2 as FQNNGV. Donors in Cohort 3 who had recovered were those with two negative PCRs, healthcare professional clearance, or resolution of their symptoms. This sample stems from a study of blood T cell repertoires in COVID-19. Study background: T cells, B-cell-depleted T cells, or PBMCs supplied cDNA or gDNA.

This receptor was identified in an older woman who had recovered from COVID-19. V usage is TRBV11-2 and J usage is TRBJ2-1, with 7 nucleotides matching TRBD1. The sample was PBMCs or T cells enriched from blood (not recorded which). CDR3: CASSWTGTAYNEQFF. The CDR3 DNA follows: TGTGCCAGCAGCTGGACCGGGACAGCCTACAATGAGCAGTTCTTC.